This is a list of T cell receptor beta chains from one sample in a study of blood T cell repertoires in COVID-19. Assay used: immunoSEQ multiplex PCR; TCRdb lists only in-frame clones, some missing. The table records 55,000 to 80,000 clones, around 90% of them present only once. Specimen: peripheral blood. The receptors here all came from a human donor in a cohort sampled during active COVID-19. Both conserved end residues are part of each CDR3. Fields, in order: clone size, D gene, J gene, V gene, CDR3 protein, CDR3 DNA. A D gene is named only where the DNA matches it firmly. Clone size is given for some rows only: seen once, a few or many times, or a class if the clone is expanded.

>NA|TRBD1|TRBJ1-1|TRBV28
CASSSKGAQIEAFF
TGTGCCAGCAGTTCTAAGGGGGCGCAAATTGAAGCTTTCTTT
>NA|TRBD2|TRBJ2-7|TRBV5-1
CASSRPTSGSYEQYF
TGCGCCAGCAGCAGACCCACGAGCGGGAGCTACGAGCAGTACTTC
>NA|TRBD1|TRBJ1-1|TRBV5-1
CASSLAPGGLNTEAFF
TGCGCCAGCAGCTTGGCTCCAGGGGGCCTAAACACTGAAGCTTTCTTT
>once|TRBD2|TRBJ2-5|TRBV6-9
CASSSIRDYNYGETQYF
TGTGCCAGCAGTTCTATCAGGGACTACAACTATGGGGAGACCCAGTACTTC
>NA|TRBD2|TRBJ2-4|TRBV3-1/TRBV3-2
CASSLWTSGGDIQYF
TGTGCCAGCAGCTTGTGGACTAGCGGGGGAGACATTCAGTACTTC
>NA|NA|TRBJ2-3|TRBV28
CASKNFGGTDTQYF
TGTGCCAGCAAGAATTTCGGGGGCACAGATACGCAGTATTTT
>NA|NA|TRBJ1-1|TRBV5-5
CASSLTGNTEAFF
TGTGCCAGCAGCTTAACTGGGAACACTGAAGCTTTCTTT
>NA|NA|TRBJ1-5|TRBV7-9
CASSLAQGHSNQPQHF
TGTGCCAGCAGCTTAGCACAGGGACATAGCAATCAGCCCCAGCATTTT
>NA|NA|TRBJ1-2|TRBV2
CASSVNQNGYTF
TGTGCCAGCAGTGTCAACCAGAATGGCTACACCTTC
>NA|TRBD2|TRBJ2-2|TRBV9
CASSLTGGGPAGELFF
TGTGCCAGCAGCCTCACCGGGGGAGGGCCGGCCGGGGAGCTGTTTTTT
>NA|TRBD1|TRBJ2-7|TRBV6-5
CASSPTGTGLDEQYF
TGTGCCAGCAGTCCAACCGGGACAGGGTTAGACGAGCAGTACTTC
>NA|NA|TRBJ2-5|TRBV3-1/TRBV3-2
CASSQGQEGTQYF
TGTGCCAGCAGCCAAGGCCAGGAGGGGACCCAGTACTTC
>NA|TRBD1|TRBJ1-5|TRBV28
CASSTGQGVPRPQHF
TGTGCCAGCAGCACAGGACAGGGGGTCCCTCGGCCCCAGCATTTT
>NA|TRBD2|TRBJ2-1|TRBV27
CASSSRTSGGENEQFF
TGTGCCAGCAGTTCACGGACTAGCGGGGGGGAAAATGAGCAGTTCTTC
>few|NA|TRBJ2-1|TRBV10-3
CAISETNLSEQFF
TGTGCCATCAGTGAAACGAATTTGAGTGAGCAGTTCTTC
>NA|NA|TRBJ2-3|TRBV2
CASSVQGTDTQYF
TGTGCCAGCAGTGTACAGGGCACAGATACGCAGTATTTT